What follows is one T cell receptor (beta chain) and its context. The antigen is undetermined. CD45RO/CCR7/CD25/CD127/CD95/CD27 separated CD4+ naive, central memory, regulatory and stem cell-like memory cells by sorting. Reverse transcription of all isolated RNA meant that expressed TCRB transcripts were sequenced. About 3.4 million reads on average were seen across naive, central memory and regulatory T cell samples. Libraries were prepared by immunoSEQ multiplex PCR; TCRdb keeps only in-frame clonotypes and omits some of them. The sample yields hundreds of thousands of clones, roughly a sixth seen once. These data come from a study of beta chain features in type 1 diabetes. Overall study results and limits: Fewer junction insertions and more nucleotide deletions appeared in type 1 diabetes patients.

Germline CDR1 is SGHTA and CDR2 is FQGTGA. The CDR3 is made up of 15 amino acids. Trimming left V 5 bases short and J 1 base short, with 13 bases between. This clonotype was obtained from a man aged 18-30 years in good health. The chain employs TRBV7-3 and TRBJ2-3; D may be TRBD1 (5 bases). The source material was naive CD4+ T cells from blood. The CDR3 region is CASSRAGLGTDTQYF. CDR3 sequence (DNA): TGTGCCAGCAGCCGCGCAGGGCTGGGCACAGATACGCAGTATTTT.